This entry lists 26 T cell receptor beta chains sequenced from one sample in a study of OX40 agonist ivuxolimab in advanced cancers. TCRdb's table, derived via immunoSEQ multiplex PCR, lists solely in-frame clones and lacks some. The table has 90,000 to 150,000 clones, around 91% seen once. The sequenced sample was CD4+ or CD8+ T cells sorted from blood, obtained in a trial of the OX40 agonist ivuxolimab. These receptors were collected from an adult with an advanced solid tumor such as melanoma, head and neck, liver or kidney cancer.

The gene calls are TRBV4-3 and TRBJ1-5; D is possibly TRBD1 (5 bases). This CDR3 is 18 amino acids long. CDR1 is LGHNA, CDR2 YSLEER, per germline. Deletions cut 0 bases from V and 2 bases from J, with 17 bases between. This CDR3 is CASSQESVGRARNQPQHF. CDR3 sequence (DNA): TGCGCCAGCAGCCAAGAGAGTGTTGGCAGGGCGCGCAATCAGCCCCAGCATTTT.

The chain links TRBV28 to TRBJ2-7; D tentatively reads TRBD1 or TRBD2 (5 bases each). The germline V gene has CDR1 MDHEN and CDR2 SYDVKM. Deletions cut 7 bases from V and 3 bases from J, with 10 bases between. This CDR3 has 12 residues. The CDR3 DNA reads as TGTGCCAGCACCGAGAGGGGCTACGAGCAGTACTTC. Protein sequence: CASTERGYEQYF. Full variable domain (missing parts from reference TRBV28 and TRBJ2-7): DVKVTQSSRYLVKRTGEKVFLECVQDMDHENMFWYRQDPGLGLRLIYFSYDVKMKEKGDIPEGYSVSREKKERFSLILESASTNQTSMYLCASTERGYEQYFGPGTRLTVT.

The CDR3 region has the DNA TGTGCCAGCAGCCAAGGCGGCGCGGGGAAGCATGATACGCAGTATTTT. This gives the protein CASSQGGAGKHDTQYF. V and J are TRBV7-2 and TRBJ2-3; tentative D call: TRBD2 (6 bases). The CDR3 is made up of 16 amino acids. Germline V gene sequence: CDR1 SGHTA, CDR2 FQGNSA. Trimming took 5 bases from V and 6 from J, leaving 21 bases between them.

The chain couples TRBV11-2 to TRBJ2-7; D is possibly TRBD2 (5 bases). Deletions cut 6 bases from V and 5 bases from J, with 17 bases between. The CDR3 consists of 14 residues. Germline CDR1 is SGHAT and CDR2 is FQNNGV. The chain's CDR3 is CASSLSRGHHEQYF. CDR3 bases: TGTGCCAGCAGTCTTAGTCGGGGTCACCACGAGCAGTACTTC.

The J gene is TRBJ1-5, the V gene TRBV6-6; no clear D. Germline values: CDR1 MNHNY, CDR2 SVGAGI (reference sequence). Trimming removed 10 bases at V and 2 bases at J, with 12 bases between. The CDR3 runs to 13 residues. The CDR3 DNA follows: TGTGCCACCTTGGCGGACGGCAATCAGCCCCAGCATTTT. It specifies CATLADGNQPQHF.

The chain uses TRBV19 and TRBJ2-1; 9 positions agree with TRBD1. V was pared by 3 bases and J by 6 bases, with 6 bases of the junction left unmatched. The CDR3 is made up of 15 amino acids. Germline V CDR1 and CDR2: LNHDA, SQIVND (reference sequence). This CDR3 is CASSIGQGNVNEQFF. The CDR3 DNA reads as TGTGCCAGTAGTATTGGACAGGGGAACGTCAATGAGCAGTTCTTC.

The chain combines TRBV30 with TRBJ1-6; D remains ambiguous. V shed 6 bases and J shed 2 bases, with 8 bases lying between them. Germline CDR1 and CDR2: GTSNPN and SVGIG (reference sequence). This CDR3 comprises 13 residues. The CDR3 nucleotides read TGTGCCTGCGGCCGAACCTATAATTCACCCCTCCACTTT. Translation gives CACGRTYNSPLHF.

The chain uses TRBV18 and TRBJ1-4, with D possibly TRBD1 on 5 matching bases. Trimming took 6 bases from V and 6 from J, leaving 20 bases between them. CDR1 and CDR2 (germline): KGHSH, LQKENI. The CDR3 totals 16 residues. CDR3 sequence (DNA): TGTGCCAGCTCCAGGGTGTCCCGTCTCGATGATGAAAAACTGTTTTTT. Translating it yields CASSRVSRLDDEKLFF.

The genes are TRBV7-8 and TRBJ1-1, with 9 bases lining up with TRBD1. CDR3 size: 15 residues. The germline V gene has CDR1 SGHVS and CDR2 FQNEAQ. J was trimmed by 6 bases and V by 5 bases; bases with no gene match: 10. In DNA form, the CDR3 reads TGTGCCAGCAGCGGTAGCACACAGGGGGCGGCTGAAGCTTTCTTT. Protein: CASSGSTQGAAEAFF.

This clone was seen a single time. Here the CDR3 reads CASTGTGSTEAFF. In DNA, the CDR3 is TGTGCCAGCACCGGGACAGGGTCCACTGAAGCTTTCTTT. The chain links TRBV6-5 to TRBJ1-1, with 9 bases aligning to TRBD1. From germline, CDR1 is MNHEY and CDR2 SVGAGI. The CDR3 is made up of 13 amino acids. Trimming removed 7 bases from V and 4 bases from J; junction bases left unmatched: 4.

The chain has TRBV5-1 and TRBJ1-6; D gene uncertain. Germline lookup yields CDR1 SGHRS and CDR2 YFSETQ. This CDR3 region has 16 residues. The V and J ends lost 0 bases and 0 bases respectively, with 7 bases between them. Here the CDR3 DNA reads TGCGCCAGCAGCTTGGAAGGGAGCTCCTATAATTCACCCCTCCACTTT. Translated, it gives CASSLEGSSYNSPLHF. The full variable domain, with the rest looked up from reference TRBV5-1 and TRBJ1-6, is KAGVTQTPRYLIKTRGQQVTLSCSPISGHRSVSWYQQTPGQGLQFLFEYFSETQRNKGNFPGRFSGRQFSNSRSEMNVSTLELGDSALYLCASSLEGSSYNSPLHFGNGTRLTVT.

The chain uses TRBV19 and TRBJ2-2, with TRBD2 matching 13 bases. Germline CDR1 reads LNHDA; CDR2 reads SQIVND (reference sequence). CDR3 length equals 19 residues. V shed 5 bases, J shed 0 bases, and the junction held 9 bases outside the gene matches. In DNA form, the CDR3 reads TGTGCCAGTAGTTTCCCCGGGACTAGCGGGGCGTCGAACACCGGGGAGCTGTTTTTT. Translation: CASSFPGTSGASNTGELFF.

The table lists this clone with a few counts. V is TRBV19 and J is TRBJ1-6; TRBD1 matches 11 bases. Per germline, CDR1 LNHDA and CDR2 SQIVND (reference sequence). V lost 7 bases and J lost 9; bases outside the gene matches: 8. The CDR3 totals 15 residues. CDR3 DNA sequence: TGTGCCAGTACAGCTTCCGGGACAGGGGGTTCACCCCTCCACTTT. Translation: CASTASGTGGSPLHF.

The chain is built from TRBV28 and TRBJ2-7, with 8 bases that match TRBD1. Germline CDR1 is MDHEN and CDR2 is SYDVKM. This CDR3 is built from 16 residues. The ends lost 6 bases at V and 1 base at J; junction bases unmatched: 11. The DNA for the CDR3 is TGTGCCAGCAGAAGAACCGGGACAGGTTTTTCCTACGAGCAGTACTTC. It yields the protein CASRRTGTGFSYEQYF.

The rearrangement uses TRBV7-2 and TRBJ2-7; TRBD1 matches at 9 bases. Germline values: CDR1 SGHTA, CDR2 FQGNSA. With 4 bases clipped from V and 3 bases from J, the junction kept 4 bases outside the gene matches. The CDR3 extends over 14 amino acids. CDR3 sequence reads: CASSSQTGGYEQYF. CDR3 DNA sequence: TGTGCCAGCAGCTCTCAGACAGGGGGCTACGAGCAGTACTTC.

The rearrangement links TRBV4-3 to TRBJ2-3; D not certain. The germline V and J ends were trimmed by 1 base and 1 base, with 9 bases remaining between them. The length of the CDR3 is 15 residues. The germline gives CDR1 LGHNA, CDR2 YSLEER. DNA of the CDR3: TGCGCCAGCAGCCAAGTATGGGTCGGCACAGATACGCAGTATTTT. It codes for CASSQVWVGTDTQYF.

The rearrangement links TRBV4-3 to TRBJ1-1; D unresolved. This CDR3 is built from 13 residues. Germline lookup yields CDR1 LGHNA and CDR2 YSLEER. V shed 3 bases and J shed 0 bases, with 5 bases lying between them. The CDR3 sequence: CASSQQMNTEAFF. CDR3 nucleotide sequence: TGCGCCAGCAGCCAGCAGATGAACACTGAAGCTTTCTTT.

This chain links TRBV4-1 with TRBJ2-5; D is unresolved. This CDR3 is 16 amino acids long. CDR1 and CDR2 from the germline V gene are MGHRA and YSYEKL. Trimming cost V 4 bases and J 3 bases, with 18 bases left between them. For the CDR3, the DNA is TGCGCCAGCAGCCCTGGCCAGACCTTATCCAAAGAGACCCAGTACTTC. It specifies CASSPGQTLSKETQYF.

V usage is TRBV13 and J usage is TRBJ1-1; D uncertain. The ends were cut back, 5 bases at V and 4 bases at J, with 11 bases in the middle. The CDR3 has 13 amino acids. CDR1 is PRHDT, CDR2 FYEKMQ, per germline (reference sequence). The CDR3 bases are TGTGCCAGCAGCCCCCTAGGAGGCACTGAAGCTTTCTTT. Translation gives CASSPLGGTEAFF.

J is TRBJ1-5 and V is TRBV7-2; TRBD1 aligns across 7 bases. The CDR3 runs 14 residues. After removal of 5 bases from V and 4 bases from J, the junction contained 5 bases not matched to a gene. Germline values: CDR1 SGHTA, CDR2 FQGNSA. Written as DNA, the CDR3 is TGTGCCAGCAGCCCCAGGGGGGGGAATCAGCCCCAGCATTTT. Translation gives CASSPRGGNQPQHF.

The chain has TRBV5-1 and TRBJ2-3; 12 bases map to TRBD2. The junction had 8 bases not matched to a gene; V was cut back by 6 bases and J by 6 bases. The CDR3 loop spans 15 amino acids. Germline loops: CDR1 SGHRS, CDR2 YFSETQ. The CDR3 DNA reads TGCGCCAGCAAAGGACTAGCGGGGACCGCCGATACGCAGTATTTT. Translation: CASKGLAGTADTQYF.

With regard to this clone: Relative to the germline gene, one junction end is altered; a read error may explain this. V and J are TRBV4-3 and TRBJ2-7, with 10 bases aligning to TRBD1. Germline CDR1 LGHNA, CDR2 YSLEER. The CDR3 has 15 amino acids. In DNA, the CDR3 is TGCGCCAGCAGCCCGGGACAGGGGTTTGGGTACGAACAGTACTTC. Encoded protein: CASSPGQGFGYEQYF.

This sequence joins TRBV28 and TRBJ2-3; TRBD2 is a possible D gene (6 bases). Trimming took 9 bases from V and 2 from J, leaving 15 bases between them. Germline assignment: CDR1 MDHEN and CDR2 SYDVKM. The length of the CDR3 is 14 residues. The CDR3 reads CASYGGTNTDTQYF. The CDR3 DNA is TGTGCCAGTTATGGGGGGACGAACACAGATACGCAGTATTTT. The variable domain in full, completed from reference TRBV28 and TRBJ2-3, reads DVKVTQSSRYLVKRTGEKVFLECVQDMDHENMFWYRQDPGLGLRLIYFSYDVKMKEKGDIPEGYSVSREKKERFSLILESASTNQTSMYLCASYGGTNTDTQYFGPGTRLTVL.

The rearrangement joins TRBV18 to TRBJ1-1; D remains unclear. This CDR3 spans 14 amino acids. Trimming stripped 0 bases from V and 7 bases from J, with 12 bases between. Germline V lookup: CDR1 KGHSH, CDR2 LQKENI. In DNA, the CDR3 is TGTGCCAGCTCACCACCGGTCGTTCGAGGTGAAGCTTTCTTT. Residues: CASSPPVVRGEAFF.

The chain joins TRBV5-6 to TRBJ2-5; D might be TRBD1 (6 bases). V gave up 8 bases and J gave up 0 bases, with 8 bases separating them. Germline values: CDR1 SGHDT, CDR2 YYEEEE. CDR3 length: 12 residues. DNA of the CDR3: TGTGCCAGTCAGGGGTACCAAGAGACCCAGTACTTC. Its translation is CASQGYQETQYF.

This rearrangement joins TRBV28 to TRBJ1-2; 7 bases match TRBD1. CDR1 MDHEN and CDR2 SYDVKM come from the germline V gene. Trimming cost V 2 bases and J 4 bases; bases outside gene matches: 7. The CDR3 consists of 15 residues. CDR3 sequence reads: CASSLNDRAVYGYTF. In DNA form, the CDR3 reads TGTGCCAGCAGTTTAAATGACAGGGCGGTCTATGGCTACACCTTC.